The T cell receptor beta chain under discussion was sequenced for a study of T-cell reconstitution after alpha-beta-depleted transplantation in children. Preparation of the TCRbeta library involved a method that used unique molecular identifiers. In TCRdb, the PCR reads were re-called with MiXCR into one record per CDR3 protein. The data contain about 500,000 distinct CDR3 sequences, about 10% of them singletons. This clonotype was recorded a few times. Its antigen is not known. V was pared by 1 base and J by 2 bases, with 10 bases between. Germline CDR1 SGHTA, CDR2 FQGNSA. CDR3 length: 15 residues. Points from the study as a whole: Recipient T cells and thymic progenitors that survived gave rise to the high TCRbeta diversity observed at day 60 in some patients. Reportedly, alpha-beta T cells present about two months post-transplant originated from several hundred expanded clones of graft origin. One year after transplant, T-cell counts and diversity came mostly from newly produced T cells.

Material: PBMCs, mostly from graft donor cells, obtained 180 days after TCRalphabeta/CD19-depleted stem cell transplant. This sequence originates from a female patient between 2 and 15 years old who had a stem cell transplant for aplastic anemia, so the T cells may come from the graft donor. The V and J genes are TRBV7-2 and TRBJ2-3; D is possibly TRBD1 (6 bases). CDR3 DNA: TGTGCCAGCAGCTTAGACAGGGCAAACACAGATACGCAGTATTTT. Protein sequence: CASSLDRANTDTQYF.